This TCR beta chain was sequenced during a study of identical twins. A universal primer site arose from template switching, and cDNA bore unique molecular identifiers. MiXCR, run by TCRdb on the 5' RACE reads, gives a single entry per CDR3 protein. This sample carries 200,000 to 250,000 distinct CDR3 sequences, more than 9.5% of them seen once, and the ten largest clones take 4% to 5%. The CDR3 is 13 amino acids. V lost 1 base and J 6 bases, leaving 10 bases between the germline ends. Another study also made use of these data, one on yellow fever vaccine responses in identical twins.

The sequenced material came from memory (CD45RO+) T cells sorted from blood. The chain combines TRBV12-3 or TRBV12-4 with TRBJ2-7, with D possibly matching TRBD1 (6 bases). The receptor was isolated from a woman aged 18-29 years in good health. The CDR3 nucleotides read TGTGCCAGCAGTTTAGGGGACACCGGCGAGCAGTACTTC. This translates into CASSLGDTGEQYF.